This passage covers 22 T cell receptor beta chains from one sample sequenced in a study of T cell responses to AZD1222 COVID-19 vaccine (dated by TCRdb to the early 2020s). The library was prepared using the immunoSEQ multiplex PCR assay. The clones in this table, taken by TCRdb from immuneACCESS, are in-frame only. Not every clone is retained; where verified, under half of the shortfall comes from an unresolved V gene, and the cause of the rest is unknown. A total of approximately 120,000 clones appear in this sample, 93% of them only once. The ten largest clones add up to more than 2.5% of the sample. What the time point label conveys for this sample: baseline before first vaccination. The source material was peripheral blood, sampled on day 0 of AZD1222 vaccination. The receptors originated from an adult in good health.

The rearrangement uses TRBV7-8 and TRBJ2-1; 9 nucleotides agree with TRBD2. The CDR3 has 17 amino acids. V was clipped by 5 bases and J by 0 bases; unmatched bases: 8. Germline V lookup: CDR1 SGHVS, CDR2 FQNEAQ. DNA for the CDR3: TGTGCCAGCAGCGAAGACTTAGCGGGAGTCTCCTACAATGAGCAGTTCTTC. This encodes CASSEDLAGVSYNEQFF.

The chain carries TRBV7-8 and TRBJ2-7; 10 positions agree with TRBD2. Germline V gives CDR1 SGHVS, CDR2 FQNEAQ. The CDR3 is 16 residues long. The V gene end was trimmed by 1 base and the J gene end by 5 bases; junction bases not matched to a gene: 8. This CDR3 is CASSLEGTSVIDEQYF. CDR3 in DNA: TGTGCCAGCAGCTTAGAGGGGACTAGCGTGATCGACGAGCAGTACTTC.

CDR3 in amino acids: CASSYINELPDGYTF. CDR3 DNA: TGTGCCAGCAGTTACATCAACGAGCTCCCCGATGGCTACACCTTC. The chain is built from TRBV6-5 and TRBJ1-2; D ambiguous. The germline V gene has CDR1 MNHEY and CDR2 SVGAGI. The CDR3 is made up of 15 amino acids. The ends were cut back, 2 bases at V and 6 bases at J, with 16 bases in the middle.

The rearrangement joins TRBV24-1 to TRBJ2-3; D might be TRBD1 (6 bases). The germline V gene encodes CDR1 KGHDR and CDR2 SFDVKD. With 0 bases removed from V and 2 bases from J, the gap between germline ends came to 11 bases. The CDR3 extends over 16 amino acids. The CDR3 region is CATSDLRLGHTDTQYF. For the CDR3, the DNA is TGTGCCACCAGTGATTTGCGACTGGGACACACAGATACGCAGTATTTT.

This chain uses TRBV21-1 with TRBJ2-7. TRBV21-1 is shown as a pseudogene. The CDR3 consists of 18 residues. DNA for the CDR3: TGTGCCAGCAGCAGTCCTCAAAGATACACTTCGAGCTCCTACGAGCAGTACTTC. Translated: CASSSPQRYTSSSYEQYF.

The chain uses TRBV7-8 and TRBJ1-1, with D perhaps matching TRBD1 (6 bases). This CDR3 contains 14 residues. CDR1 and CDR2 from the germline V gene are SGHVS and FQNEAQ. Trimming left V 0 bases short and J 5 bases short, with 10 bases between. CDR3: CASSLAQGRTEAFF. As DNA, the CDR3 is TGTGCCAGCAGCTTAGCACAGGGTCGGACTGAAGCTTTCTTT.

The chain is built from TRBV28 and TRBJ1-1; possible D gene TRBD1, 6 bases. Germline V gives CDR1 MDHEN, CDR2 SYDVKM. The CDR3 runs 15 residues. The ends were cut back, 8 bases at V and 3 bases at J, with 19 bases in the middle. The CDR3 loop is CASLDRKGGHTEAFF. CDR3 nucleotides: TGTGCCAGCCTCGACCGCAAAGGGGGGCACACTGAAGCTTTCTTT. The full variable domain, its missing parts supplied by reference TRBV28 and TRBJ1-1, is DVKVTQSSRYLVKRTGEKVFLECVQDMDHENMFWYRQDPGLGLRLIYFSYDVKMKEKGDIPEGYSVSREKKERFSLILESASTNQTSMYLCASLDRKGGHTEAFFGQGTRLTVV.

V usage is TRBV28 and J usage is TRBJ1-6; D is possibly TRBD1 (5 bases). V dropped 8 bases and J dropped 7 bases, with 15 bases sitting between them. The CDR3 is 14 residues long. CDR1 is MDHEN, CDR2 SYDVKM, per germline. The CDR3 nucleotides read TGTGCCAGCGGGGGTGGTTCTTGGAATTCACCCCTCCACTTT. It is translated as CASGGGSWNSPLHF.

The CDR3 protein is CASTSQDRSQPQHF. The CDR3 DNA follows: TGTGCCAGTACCTCACAGGACCGTAGCCAGCCCCAGCATTTT. The gene calls are TRBV19 and TRBJ1-5; possible D gene TRBD1, 5 bases. V was pared by 7 bases and J by 7 bases, with 17 bases between. CDR3 length equals 14 residues. Per the germline V gene, CDR1 is LNHDA and CDR2 is SQIVND (reference sequence).

The chain employs TRBV5-1 and TRBJ1-4; 8 bases fit TRBD1. Germline CDR1 and CDR2: SGHRS and YFSETQ. V lost 4 bases and J lost 8; bases outside the gene matches: 7. The CDR3 has 14 amino acids. The CDR3 DNA reads TGCGCCAGCAGCCCGCAGGGGGCGAACGAAAAACTGTTTTTT. It specifies CASSPQGANEKLFF.

This sequence joins TRBV28 and TRBJ1-1, with a weak D call TRBD1 (6 bases). Trimming stripped 2 bases from V and 5 bases from J, with 12 bases between. Germline CDR1 reads MDHEN; CDR2 reads SYDVKM. There are 14 residues in the CDR3. CDR3 loop: CASSLGFRGTEAFF. In nucleotides, the CDR3 is TGTGCCAGCAGTTTAGGGTTCAGGGGAACTGAAGCTTTCTTT. Complete variable domain (other parts from reference TRBV28 and TRBJ1-1): DVKVTQSSRYLVKRTGEKVFLECVQDMDHENMFWYRQDPGLGLRLIYFSYDVKMKEKGDIPEGYSVSREKKERFSLILESASTNQTSMYLCASSLGFRGTEAFFGQGTRLTVV.

This clone appeared a single time. This chain uses TRBV6-1 with TRBJ2-1, with D possibly being TRBD1 (5 bases). The CDR3 has 14 residues. Germline CDR1 is MNHNS and CDR2 is SASEGT. V was shortened by 1 base and J by 4 bases, with 8 bases between the two germline ends. The CDR3 nucleotides are TGTGCCAGCAGTGAAGGGGGCGTTTACAATGAGCAGTTCTTC. This gives the protein CASSEGGVYNEQFF.

With regard to this clone: Within the sample, other DNA sequences also encode this same CDR3. Here the CDR3 reads CASSPTGDTQYF. CDR3 nucleotide sequence: TGTGCCAGCTCACCGACAGGAGATACGCAGTATTTT. The V gene is TRBV18, the J gene TRBJ2-3; maybe TRBD1 (6 bases). Trimming took 3 bases from V and 5 from J, leaving 6 bases between them. The CDR3 is 12 residues long. Germline CDR1 is KGHSH and CDR2 is LQKENI. Full variable domain (outside the CDR3, taken from reference TRBV18 and TRBJ2-3): NAGVMQNPRHLVRRRGQEARLRCSPMKGHSHVYWYRQLPEEGLKFMVYLQKENIIDESGMPKERFSAEFPKEGPSILRIQQVVRGDSAAYFCASSPTGDTQYFGPGTRLTVL.

The chain uses TRBV6-2 or TRBV6-3 and TRBJ2-7; no clear D. The CDR3 is 12 amino acids. From germline, CDR1 is MNHEY and CDR2 SVGEGT. Trimming took 5 bases from V and 4 from J, leaving 9 bases between them. The CDR3 loop reads CASSNRAYEQYF. CDR3 nucleotide sequence: TGTGCCAGCAGTAATAGGGCATACGAGCAGTACTTC.

The chain is built from TRBV7-9 and TRBJ1-3; D gene ambiguous. V was shortened by 5 bases and J by 1 base, with 15 bases between the two germline ends. Germline CDR1 SEHNR, CDR2 FQNEAQ (reference sequence). CDR3 length: 16 residues. CDR3: CASSPPSLRSGNTIYF. The CDR3, as DNA: TGTGCCAGCAGCCCCCCCTCACTTAGGTCTGGAAACACCATATATTTT.

The chain is built from TRBV15 and TRBJ2-7; TRBD2 matches at 12 bases. The CDR3 contains 18 residues. Losses at the gene ends were 4 bases for V and 5 bases for J; bases not matched to a gene: 15. Germline V CDR1 and CDR2: LNHNV, YYDKDF (reference sequence). The CDR3 DNA sequence: TGTGCCACCAGCATCCAACGACTAGCGGGAGAACCCCTGCACGAGCAGTACTTC. It is translated as CATSIQRLAGEPLHEQYF.

The V call is TRBV5-4, the J call TRBJ1-6, with 7 bases that match TRBD1. Per germline, CDR1 SGHNT and CDR2 YYREEE (reference sequence). With 6 bases clipped from V and 5 bases from J, the junction kept 8 bases outside the gene matches. CDR3 size: 15 residues. The CDR3: CASTPPGQHNSPLHF. The CDR3 coding sequence is TGTGCCAGCACCCCCCCGGGACAGCATAATTCACCCCTCCACTTT.

This chain joins TRBV19 and TRBJ1-2; D gene uncertain. Germline V lookup: CDR1 LNHDA, CDR2 SQIVND (reference sequence). CDR3 length: 13 amino acids. V was trimmed by 6 bases and J by 3 bases, leaving 11 bases between them. For the CDR3, the DNA is TGTGCCAGTAGGCCGGCCTTATACTATGGCTACACCTTC. This codes for CASRPALYYGYTF.

This clone was seen only once. V gene TRBV10-3 combines with J gene TRBJ1-5; the match to TRBD1 covers 7 bases. In germline, CDR1 is ENHRY, CDR2 SYGVKD. The CDR3 is made up of 16 amino acids. After removal of 5 bases from V and 3 bases from J, the junction contained 10 bases not matched to a gene. CDR3 protein: CAISSQGVGINQPQHF. Here the CDR3 DNA reads TGTGCCATCAGTTCTCAGGGGGTAGGGATCAATCAGCCCCAGCATTTT.

The V and J genes are TRBV6-5 and TRBJ1-5, with 7 nucleotides matching TRBD1. J gave up 4 bases and V 4 bases, and 10 bases lay outside the gene matches. The CDR3 runs 16 residues. Germline CDR1 reads MNHEY; CDR2 reads SVGAGI. CDR3 protein: CASSSNPDRKNQPQHF. DNA for the CDR3: TGTGCCAGCAGTTCAAACCCGGACAGGAAGAATCAGCCCCAGCATTTT.

This chain connects TRBV30 to TRBJ2-3, with D uncertain. CDR3 length: 12 amino acids. Germline V gene sequence: CDR1 GTSNPN, CDR2 SVGIG (reference sequence). Trimming took 5 bases from V and 4 from J, leaving 10 bases between them. The CDR3 loop reads CAWGPGPDTQYF. For the CDR3, the DNA is TGTGCCTGGGGCCCGGGCCCAGATACGCAGTATTTT.

This chain joins TRBV10-1 and TRBJ1-6; TRBD1 is a possible D gene (5 bases). The CDR3 consists of 16 residues. Germline CDR1 WNHNN, CDR2 SYGVQD (reference sequence). Trimming stripped 7 bases from V and 6 bases from J, with 19 bases between. The CDR3 DNA reads TGCGCCAGCACGCTTCCGGGGCCCCGGAGTAATTCACCCCTCCACTTT. Translating it yields CASTLPGPRSNSPLHF.